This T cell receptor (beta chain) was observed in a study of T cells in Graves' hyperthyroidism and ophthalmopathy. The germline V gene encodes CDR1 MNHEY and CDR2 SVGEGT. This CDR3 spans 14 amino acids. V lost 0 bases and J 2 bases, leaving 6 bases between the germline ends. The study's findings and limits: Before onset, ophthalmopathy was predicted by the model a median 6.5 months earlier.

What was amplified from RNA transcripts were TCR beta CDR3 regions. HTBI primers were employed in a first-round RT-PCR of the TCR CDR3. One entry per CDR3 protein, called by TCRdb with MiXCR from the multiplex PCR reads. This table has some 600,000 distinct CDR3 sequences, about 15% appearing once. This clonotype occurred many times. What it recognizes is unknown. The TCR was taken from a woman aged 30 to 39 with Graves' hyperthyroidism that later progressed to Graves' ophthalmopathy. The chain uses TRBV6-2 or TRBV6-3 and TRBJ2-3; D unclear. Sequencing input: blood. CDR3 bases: TGTGCCAGCAGTTACTCACACTACACAGATACGCAGTATTTT. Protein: CASSYSHYTDTQYF.